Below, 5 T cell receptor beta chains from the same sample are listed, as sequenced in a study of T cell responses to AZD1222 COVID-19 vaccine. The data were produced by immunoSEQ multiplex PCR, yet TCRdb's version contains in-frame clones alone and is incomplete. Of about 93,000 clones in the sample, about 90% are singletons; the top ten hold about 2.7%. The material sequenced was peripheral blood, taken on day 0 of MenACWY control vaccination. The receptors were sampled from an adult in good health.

This chain's CDR3 is CAWSRAGGARQPQHF. CDR3 coding DNA: TGTGCCTGGAGTAGAGCAGGGGGCGCGCGACAGCCCCAGCATTTT. The V call is TRBV30, the J call TRBJ1-5; TRBD1 agrees at 8 bases. The CDR3 is 15 amino acids. Germline values: CDR1 GTSNPN, CDR2 SVGIG (reference sequence). V lost 2 bases, J lost 7 bases, and 10 bases stayed unmatched.

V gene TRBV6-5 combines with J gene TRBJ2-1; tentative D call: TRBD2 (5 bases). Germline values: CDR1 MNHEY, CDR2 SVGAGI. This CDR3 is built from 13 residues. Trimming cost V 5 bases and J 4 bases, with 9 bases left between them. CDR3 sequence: CASSHGEYNEQFF. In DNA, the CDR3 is TGTGCCAGCAGTCACGGGGAGTACAATGAGCAGTTCTTC.

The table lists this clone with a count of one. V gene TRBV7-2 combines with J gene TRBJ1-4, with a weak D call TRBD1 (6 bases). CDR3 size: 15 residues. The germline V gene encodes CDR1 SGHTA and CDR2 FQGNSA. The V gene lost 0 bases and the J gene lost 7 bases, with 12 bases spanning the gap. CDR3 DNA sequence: TGTGCCAGCAGCTTAGCCGGGGGGCTAAGTGAAAAACTGTTTTTT. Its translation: CASSLAGGLSEKLFF. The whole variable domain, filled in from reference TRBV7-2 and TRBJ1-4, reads GAGVSQSPSNKVTEKGKDVELRCDPISGHTALYWYRQSLGQGLEFLIYFQGNSAPDKSGLPSDRFSAERTGGSVSTLTIQRTQQEDSAVYLCASSLAGGLSEKLFFGSGTQLSVL.

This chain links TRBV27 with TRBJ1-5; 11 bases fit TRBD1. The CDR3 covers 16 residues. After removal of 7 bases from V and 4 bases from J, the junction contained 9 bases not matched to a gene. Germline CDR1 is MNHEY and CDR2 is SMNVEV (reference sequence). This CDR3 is CASTGLGTGGNQPQHF. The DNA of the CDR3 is TGTGCCAGCACCGGCTTGGGGACAGGGGGAAATCAGCCCCAGCATTTT.

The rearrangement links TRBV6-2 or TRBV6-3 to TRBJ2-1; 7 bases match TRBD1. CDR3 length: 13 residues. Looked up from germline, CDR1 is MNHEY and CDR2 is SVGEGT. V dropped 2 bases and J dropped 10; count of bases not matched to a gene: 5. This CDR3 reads CASSYPLQGEQFF. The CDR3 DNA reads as TGTGCCAGCAGTTACCCTTTACAGGGGGAGCAGTTCTTC.